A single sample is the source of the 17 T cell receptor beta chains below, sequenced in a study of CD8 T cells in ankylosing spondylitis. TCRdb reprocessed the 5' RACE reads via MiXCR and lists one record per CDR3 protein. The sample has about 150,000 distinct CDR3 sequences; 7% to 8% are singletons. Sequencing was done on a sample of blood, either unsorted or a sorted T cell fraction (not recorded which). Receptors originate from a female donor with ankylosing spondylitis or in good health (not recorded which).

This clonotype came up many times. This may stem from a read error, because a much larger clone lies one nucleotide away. The CDR3 nucleotides read TGTGCCAGCAGCTTGACAGGGAACGAGCAGTACTTC. This translates into CASSLTGNEQYF. The chain combines TRBV7-8 with TRBJ2-7; 7 bases align to TRBD1. Germline V gene data show CDR1 as SGHVS and CDR2 as FQNEAQ. The CDR3 totals 12 residues. V was pared by 3 bases and J by 5 bases, with 1 base of the junction left unmatched.

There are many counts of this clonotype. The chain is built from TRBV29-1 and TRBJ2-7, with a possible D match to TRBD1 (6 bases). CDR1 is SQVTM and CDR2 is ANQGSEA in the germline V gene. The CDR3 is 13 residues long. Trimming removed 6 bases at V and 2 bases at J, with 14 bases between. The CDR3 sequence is CSVGPRDTYEQYF. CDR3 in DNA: TGCAGCGTAGGTCCCCGGGACACCTACGAGCAGTACTTC.

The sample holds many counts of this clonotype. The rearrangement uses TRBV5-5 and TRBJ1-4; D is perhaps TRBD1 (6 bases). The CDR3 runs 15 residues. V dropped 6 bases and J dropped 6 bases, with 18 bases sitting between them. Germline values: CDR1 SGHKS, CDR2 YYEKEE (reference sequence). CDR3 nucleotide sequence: TGTGCCAGCACCCGGACGGGGGCGGATGATGAAAAACTGTTTTTT. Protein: CASTRTGADDEKLFF.

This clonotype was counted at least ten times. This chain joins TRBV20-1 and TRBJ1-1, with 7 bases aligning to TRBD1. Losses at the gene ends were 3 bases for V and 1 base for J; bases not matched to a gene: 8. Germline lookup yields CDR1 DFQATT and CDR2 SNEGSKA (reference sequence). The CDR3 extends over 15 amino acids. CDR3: CSARAQQGPNTEAFF. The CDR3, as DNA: TGCAGTGCTAGGGCACAACAGGGGCCGAACACTGAAGCTTTCTTT.

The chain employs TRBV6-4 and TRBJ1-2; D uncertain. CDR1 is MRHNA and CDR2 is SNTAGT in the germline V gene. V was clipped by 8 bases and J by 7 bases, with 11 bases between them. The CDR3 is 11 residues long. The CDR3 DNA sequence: TGTGCCAGCCTGAGGTTGGGTGGCTACACCTTC. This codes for CASLRLGGYTF.

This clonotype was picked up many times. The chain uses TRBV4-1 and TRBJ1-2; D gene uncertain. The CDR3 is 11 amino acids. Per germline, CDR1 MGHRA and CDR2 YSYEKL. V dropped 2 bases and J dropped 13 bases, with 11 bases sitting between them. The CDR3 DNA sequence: TGCGCCAGCAGCCAATTAGGTTACCGCACCTTC. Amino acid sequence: CASSQLGYRTF.

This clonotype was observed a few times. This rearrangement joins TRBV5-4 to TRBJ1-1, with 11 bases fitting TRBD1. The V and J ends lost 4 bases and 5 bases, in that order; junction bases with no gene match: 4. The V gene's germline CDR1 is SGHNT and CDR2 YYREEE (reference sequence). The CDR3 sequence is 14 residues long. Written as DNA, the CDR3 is TGTGCCAGCAGCACGGGGACAGGGGGGACTGAAGCTTTCTTT. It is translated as CASSTGTGGTEAFF.

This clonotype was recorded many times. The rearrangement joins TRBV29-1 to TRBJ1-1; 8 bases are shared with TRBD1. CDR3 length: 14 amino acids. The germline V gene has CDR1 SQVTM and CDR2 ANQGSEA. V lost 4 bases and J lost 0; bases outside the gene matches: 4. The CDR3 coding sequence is TGCAGCGTTGGACGGACAGGGATGAACACTGAAGCTTTCTTT. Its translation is CSVGRTGMNTEAFF.

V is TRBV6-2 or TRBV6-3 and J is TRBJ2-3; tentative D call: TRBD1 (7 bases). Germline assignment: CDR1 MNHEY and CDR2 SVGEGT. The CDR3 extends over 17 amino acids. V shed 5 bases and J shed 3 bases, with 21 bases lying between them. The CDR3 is CASSQSPRAGGTDTQYF. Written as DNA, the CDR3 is TGTGCCAGCAGTCAATCCCCTCGGGCAGGGGGGACAGATACGCAGTATTTT.

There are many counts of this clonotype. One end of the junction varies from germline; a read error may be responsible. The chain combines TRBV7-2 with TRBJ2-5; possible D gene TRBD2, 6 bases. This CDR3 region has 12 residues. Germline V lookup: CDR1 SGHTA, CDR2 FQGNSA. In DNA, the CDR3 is TGTGCCAGCAGCTTGCGGGGAGAGAGCCAGTACTTC. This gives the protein CASSLRGESQYF.

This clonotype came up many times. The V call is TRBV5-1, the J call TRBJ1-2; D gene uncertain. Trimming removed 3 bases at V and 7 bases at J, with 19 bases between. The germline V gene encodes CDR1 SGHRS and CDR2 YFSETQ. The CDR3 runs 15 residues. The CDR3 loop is CASSSLRGRDGGYTF. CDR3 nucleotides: TGCGCCAGCAGCTCCCTCCGAGGACGGGATGGTGGCTACACCTTC.

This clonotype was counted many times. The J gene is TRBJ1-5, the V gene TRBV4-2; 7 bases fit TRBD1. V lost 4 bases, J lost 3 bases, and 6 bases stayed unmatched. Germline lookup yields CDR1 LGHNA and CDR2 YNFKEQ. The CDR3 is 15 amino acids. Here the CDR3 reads CASSLEGQSNQPQHF. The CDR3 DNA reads TGTGCCAGCAGCCTTGAGGGACAGTCCAATCAGCCCCAGCATTTT.

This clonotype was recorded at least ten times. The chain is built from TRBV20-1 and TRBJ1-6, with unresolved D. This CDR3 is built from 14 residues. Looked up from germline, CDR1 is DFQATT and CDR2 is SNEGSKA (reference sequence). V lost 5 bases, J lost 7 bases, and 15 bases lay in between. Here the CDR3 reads CSADPRKENSPLHF. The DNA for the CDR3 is TGCAGTGCTGATCCTAGAAAGGAAAATTCACCCCTCCACTTT.

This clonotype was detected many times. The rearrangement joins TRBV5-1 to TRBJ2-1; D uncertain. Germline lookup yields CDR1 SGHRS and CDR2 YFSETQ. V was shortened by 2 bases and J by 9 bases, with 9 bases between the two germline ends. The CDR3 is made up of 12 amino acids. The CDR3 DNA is TGCGCCAGCAGCTTCGAAGGGTCTGAGCAGTTCTTC. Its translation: CASSFEGSEQFF.

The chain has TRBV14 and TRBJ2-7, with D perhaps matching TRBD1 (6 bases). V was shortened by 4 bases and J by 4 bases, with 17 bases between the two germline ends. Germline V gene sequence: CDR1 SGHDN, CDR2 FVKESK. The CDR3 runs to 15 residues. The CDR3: CASSPRTLRGYEQYF. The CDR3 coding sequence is TGTGCCAGCAGCCCCCGGACCTTAAGGGGGTACGAGCAGTACTTC.

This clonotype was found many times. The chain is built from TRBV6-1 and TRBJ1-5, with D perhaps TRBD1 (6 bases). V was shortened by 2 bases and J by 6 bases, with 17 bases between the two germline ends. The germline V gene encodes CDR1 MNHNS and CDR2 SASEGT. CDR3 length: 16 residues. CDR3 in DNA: TGTGCCAGCAGTGAATTTCCCAGGAGCAGGGGTCAGCCCCAGCATTTT. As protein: CASSEFPRSRGQPQHF.

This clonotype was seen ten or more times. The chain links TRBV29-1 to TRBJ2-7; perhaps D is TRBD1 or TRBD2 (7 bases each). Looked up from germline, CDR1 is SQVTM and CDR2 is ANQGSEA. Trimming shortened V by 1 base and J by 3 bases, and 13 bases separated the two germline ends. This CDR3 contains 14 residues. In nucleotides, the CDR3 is TGCAGCGTTGAAGGCCAGGGGGGGCTCTACGAGCAGTACTTC. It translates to CSVEGQGGLYEQYF.